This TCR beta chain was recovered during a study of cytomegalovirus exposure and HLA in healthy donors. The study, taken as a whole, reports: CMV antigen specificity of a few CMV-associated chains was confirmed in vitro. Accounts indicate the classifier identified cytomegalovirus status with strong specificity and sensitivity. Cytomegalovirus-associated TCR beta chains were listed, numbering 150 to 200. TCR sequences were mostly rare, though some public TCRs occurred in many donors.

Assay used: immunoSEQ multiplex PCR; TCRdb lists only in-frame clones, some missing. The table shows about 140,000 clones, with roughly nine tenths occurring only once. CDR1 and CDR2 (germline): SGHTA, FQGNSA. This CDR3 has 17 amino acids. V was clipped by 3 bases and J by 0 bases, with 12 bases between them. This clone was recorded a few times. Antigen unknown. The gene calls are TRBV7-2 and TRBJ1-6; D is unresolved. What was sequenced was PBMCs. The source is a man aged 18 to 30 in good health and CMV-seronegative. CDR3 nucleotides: TGTGCCAGCAGCTTCGCGGTCGGTAGCTCCTATAATTCACCCCTCCACTTT. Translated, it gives CASSFAVGSSYNSPLHF.